A single sample is the source of the 15 T cell receptor beta chains below, sequenced in a study of blood T cells in healthy people across ages. The use of a sample-barcoded 5' primer and a J-beta primer mix characterized a second PCR of about 6 to 12 cycles. From the 5' RACE reads, TCRdb called clonotypes with MiXCR, one entry per CDR3 protein. The sample records hundreds of thousands of distinct CDR3 sequences, around 27% being singletons. Source material: blood. Receptor source: an older woman in good health.

This chain uses TRBV7-3 with TRBJ2-7; D is unresolved. V shed 3 bases and J shed 0 bases, with 6 bases lying between them. The germline CDR1 and CDR2 sequences are SGHTA and FQGTGA. There are 13 residues in the CDR3. The CDR3 DNA follows: TGTGCCAGCAGCTTTGATTCCTCCTACGAGCAGTACTTC. It is translated as CASSFDSSYEQYF.

The chain carries TRBV15 and TRBJ2-5, with D tentatively TRBD1 (6 bases). The J call may be mistaken, given a closer DNA end match to TRBJ2-1. Germline V gene data show CDR1 as LNHNV and CDR2 as YYDKDF (reference sequence). The CDR3 is made up of 17 amino acids. The CDR3 loop reads CATSSTRIVGAHNEQFF. CDR3 in DNA: TGTGCCACCAGCAGCACTAGAATTGTGGGGGCACACAATGAGCAGTTCTTC.

The genes are TRBV28 and TRBJ1-5; 7 nucleotides agree with TRBD1. V lost 6 bases to trimming and J lost 1 base; unmatched junction nucleotides: 12. This CDR3 is built from 17 residues. Germline V gene sequence: CDR1 MDHEN, CDR2 SYDVKM. The CDR3 DNA sequence: TGTGCCAGCAGCCGCGGTGGGGGACAGCCGAGCAATCAGCCCCAGCATTTT. It yields the protein CASSRGGGQPSNQPQHF.

The J gene is TRBJ1-2, the V gene TRBV29-1, with D possibly TRBD1 on 5 matching bases. Germline V lookup: CDR1 SQVTM, CDR2 ANQGSEA. Trimming removed 6 bases from V and 8 bases from J, with 19 bases in between. The CDR3 has 13 residues. CDR3 nucleotides: TGCAGCGTCGTGACAGATGTTAGGGGCGGCTACACCTTC. Its translation: CSVVTDVRGGYTF.

The rearrangement joins TRBV28 to TRBJ2-4; D ambiguous. Germline CDR1 reads MDHEN; CDR2 reads SYDVKM. This CDR3 contains 17 residues. V gave up 2 bases and J gave up 1 base, with 15 bases separating them. CDR3 residues: CASSLILGGLAKNIQYF. In DNA form, the CDR3 reads TGTGCCAGCAGTTTAATCCTCGGTGGGTTGGCCAAAAACATTCAGTACTTC.

The table lists this clonotype with a few counts. The V call is TRBV29-1, the J call TRBJ1-4; TRBD1 agrees at 8 bases. Germline assignment: CDR1 SQVTM and CDR2 ANQGSEA. The V gene end was trimmed by 3 bases and the J gene end by 7 bases; junction bases not matched to a gene: 4. The CDR3 runs 13 residues. CDR3: CSVEDRESEKLFF. The CDR3 nucleotides are TGCAGCGTTGAGGACAGGGAGAGTGAAAAACTGTTTTTT.

The V gene is TRBV29-1, the J gene TRBJ1-2, with 7 nucleotides matching TRBD1. J was trimmed by 7 bases and V by 6 bases; bases with no gene match: 11. This CDR3 spans 13 amino acids. Germline CDR1 SQVTM, CDR2 ANQGSEA. The CDR3 DNA is TGCAGCGTCCCCTCCGACAGGGTGGGTGGCTACACCTTC. The encoded protein is CSVPSDRVGGYTF.

The sample holds a few counts of this clonotype. In DNA, the CDR3 is TGTGCCAGCAGCCCCCGTCCCTCTAAAAACATTCAGTACTTC. Amino acid sequence: CASSPRPSKNIQYF. The chain recombines TRBV7-2 with TRBJ2-4; D call uncertain. V dropped 5 bases and J dropped 4 bases, with 12 bases sitting between them. The CDR3 is made up of 14 amino acids. The germline V gene encodes CDR1 SGHTA and CDR2 FQGNSA. Complete variable domain (other parts from reference TRBV7-2 and TRBJ2-4): GAGVSQSPSNKVTEKGKDVELRCDPISGHTALYWYRQSLGQGLEFLIYFQGNSAPDKSGLPSDRFSAERTGGSVSTLTIQRTQQEDSAVYLCASSPRPSKNIQYFGAGTRLSVL.

This rearrangement joins TRBV29-1 to TRBJ2-5; unclear D gene. The closer fit of TRBJ2-7 to the DNA end suggests the J call may be wrong. Germline CDR1 reads SQVTM; CDR2 reads ANQGSEA. There are 14 residues in the CDR3. The CDR3 loop is CSVVVRSVSYEQYF. In nucleotides, the CDR3 is TGCAGCGTTGTCGTTCGGAGTGTAAGCTACGAGCAGTACTTC.

This clonotype was seen only once. The chain recombines TRBV7-6 with TRBJ2-5; TRBD2 agrees at 7 bases. After removal of 3 bases from V and 1 base from J, the junction contained 8 bases not matched to a gene. Germline CDR1 is SGHVS and CDR2 is FNYEAQ. The CDR3 contains 16 residues. The CDR3 is CASSFGGPSGQETQYF. The CDR3 bases are TGTGCCAGCAGCTTCGGGGGTCCTAGCGGCCAAGAGACCCAGTACTTC.

This clonotype came up a few times. The V and J genes are TRBV11-2 and TRBJ2-1, with a weak D call TRBD2 (5 bases). Germline CDR1 SGHAT, CDR2 FQNNGV. There are 15 residues in the CDR3. Trimming cost V 1 base and J 2 bases, with 9 bases left between them. The CDR3 DNA reads TGTGCCAGCAGCTTAGGGGCGGGTCCCTACAATGAGCAGTTCTTC. This encodes CASSLGAGPYNEQFF.

This clonotype was found a few times. This chain connects TRBV7-3 to TRBJ2-3, with D tentatively TRBD1 (6 bases). This CDR3 has 16 residues. Germline lookup yields CDR1 SGHTA and CDR2 FQGTGA. Between the trimmed V and J ends, which lost 1 base and 2 bases, there was a span of 13 bases. The CDR3 here is CASSLRGDRFTDTQYF. In DNA, the CDR3 is TGTGCCAGCAGCTTAAGGGGCGACAGGTTCACAGATACGCAGTATTTT.

In its sample, this clonotype was seen a few times. The chain links TRBV3-1 to TRBJ2-1, with 9 positions matching TRBD2. The V segment lost 4 bases and the J segment 6 bases; nucleotides outside the gene matches: 10. The CDR3 extends over 16 amino acids. The germline CDR1 and CDR2 sequences are LGHDT and YNNKEL (reference sequence). The CDR3 sequence is CASSRRSGRGVNEQFF. The DNA for the CDR3 is TGTGCCAGCAGCCGGCGTAGCGGGAGAGGAGTCAATGAGCAGTTCTTC.

This clonotype was counted a few times. The CDR3: CSARENPSGQPQHF. The CDR3 DNA reads TGCAGTGCTAGAGAGAACCCATCGGGACAGCCCCAGCATTTT. This chain uses TRBV20-1 with TRBJ1-5; D ambiguous. The ends were cut back, 0 bases at V and 7 bases at J, with 13 bases in the middle. There are 14 residues in the CDR3. Germline CDR1 DFQATT, CDR2 SNEGSKA (reference sequence).

This clonotype was picked up a small number of times. As DNA, the CDR3 is TGTGCCAGCAGTGATCCAGGGGGGACCTCCTACAATGAGCAGTTCTTC. It is translated as CASSDPGGTSYNEQFF. The genes are TRBV25-1 and TRBJ2-1; TRBD1 is a possible D gene (7 bases). V was cut by 3 bases and J by 0 bases, with 12 bases left in between. The CDR3 consists of 16 residues. From germline, CDR1 is MGHDK and CDR2 SYGVNS.